Listed below are T cell receptor beta chains from one sample, sequenced in a study of cytomegalovirus exposure and HLA in healthy donors. The method was immunoSEQ multiplex PCR; TCRdb's version includes in-frame clones alone and lacks a portion of them. The repertoire includes under 300,000 clones, roughly four fifths of them detected once, and almost 8% sits in the top ten. The sequencing input was PBMCs. These receptors were taken from a woman in her fifties or sixties in good health and CMV-seropositive. CDR3s include the opening cysteine and the closing phenylalanine or tryptophan. Each record gives: clone size, J gene, D gene, V gene, CDR3 DNA, CDR3 protein. The D gene is left open where the match is weak. Some rows have no size entry. The others give once, few or many, or a class for an expanded clone.

>.|TRBJ1-3|.|TRBV9
TGTGCCAGCAGCGTAGGGTACGGCTCTGGAAACACCATATATTTT
CASSVGYGSGNTIYF
>.|TRBJ1-1|.|TRBV5-1
TGCGCCAGCAGCTTGAATCAGGGAGGGAGCGCTGAAGCTTTCTTT
CASSLNQGGSAEAFF
>.|TRBJ1-1|.|TRBV5-1
TGCGCCAGCAGCTTACAGGTGGGAGGTATGAACACTGAAGCTTTCTTT
CASSLQVGGMNTEAFF
>.|TRBJ2-7|TRBD2|TRBV2
TGTGCCAGCAGTTTGGAGCGGGAGAGGGGCGAGCAGTACTTC
CASSLERERGEQYF
>.|TRBJ2-5|.|TRBV19
TGTGCCAGTAGTCAACAGGGATTGGGAGAGACCCAGTACTTC
CASSQQGLGETQYF
>.|TRBJ2-7|TRBD2|TRBV7-2
TGTGCCAGCAGCTCGGGAGGGGGCTACGAGCAGTACTTC
CASSSGGGYEQYF
>.|TRBJ1-1|TRBD1|TRBV5-1
TGCGCCAGCAGCGATACGGGACAGACCTTTTCTGCTTTCTTT
CASSDTGQTFSAFF
>.|TRBJ2-1|TRBD2|TRBV11-2
TGTGCCAGCAGCTCCCTCCAGGTAGCGGGATTACGGAATGAGCAGTTCTTC
CASSSLQVAGLRNEQFF
>.|TRBJ2-3|.|TRBV20-1
TGCAGTGCTGGTAACATGGATACGCAGTATTTT
CSAGNMDTQYF
>.|TRBJ2-7|.|TRBV7-9
TGTGCCAGCAGCTTGTCGGGGTACGAGCAGTACTTC
CASSLSGYEQYF
>.|TRBJ2-7|TRBD1|TRBV7-2
TGTGCCAGCAGCCGGGACAGTCGGTTTACCTACGAGCAGTACTTC
CASSRDSRFTYEQYF
>.|TRBJ1-2|TRBD1|TRBV28
TGTGCCAGCAGTTTATCTGGGACAGACTATGGCTACACCTTC
CASSLSGTDYGYTF
>.|TRBJ1-1|.|TRBV5-1
TGCGCCAGCAGCTTGGGTGGCAGGGGACATACTGAAGCTTTCTTT
CASSLGGRGHTEAFF
>.|TRBJ2-3|TRBD2|TRBV5-4
TGTGCCAGCAGGGTAGGCAGCGGGAGGGGGGATACGCAGTATTTT
CASRVGSGRGDTQYF
>few|TRBJ1-5|.|TRBV2
TGTGCCAGCAGAAAGGGTCAGGGGTGGAGTCAGCCCCAGCATTTT
CASRKGQGWSQPQHF
>.|TRBJ2-3|.|TRBV2
TGTGCCAGCCGGCGGGCTAGCACCGCAGATACGCAGTATTTT
CASRRASTADTQYF
>.|TRBJ2-7|TRBD1|TRBV7-9
TGTGCCAGCAGCTTAAGAGCGAGTTGGGACAGACCCTACGAGCAGTACTTC
CASSLRASWDRPYEQYF
>.|TRBJ1-5|TRBD1|TRBV30
TGTGCCTGGAGCGCCCAAGGGGGCGGCAATCAGCCCCAGCATTTT
CAWSAQGGGNQPQHF
>.|TRBJ2-7|TRBD1|TRBV27
TGTGCCAGCAGTGTATACAGGGGACACGAGCAGTACTTC
CASSVYRGHEQYF
>.|TRBJ1-4|.|TRBV5-1
TGCGCCAGCAGCTTTCAAGCCGCAACTAATGAAAAACTGTTTTTT
CASSFQAATNEKLFF
>.|TRBJ1-2|TRBD1|TRBV5-1
TGCGCCAGCAGCTTAGGACAGGGTCGGGAAGCTAACTATGGCTACACCTTC
CASSLGQGREANYGYTF
>once|TRBJ2-3|.|TRBV7-3
TGTGCCAGCAGTTTATTGGTCAGGGATACGCAGTATTTT
CASSLLVRDTQYF
>.|TRBJ1-1|.|TRBV27
TGTGCCAGCGAGGGCATGAACACTGAAGCTTTCTTT
CASEGMNTEAFF
>.|TRBJ1-2|.|TRBV18
TGTGCCAGCTCACCACCGATACGGGGCTACACCTTC
CASSPPIRGYTF
>.|TRBJ2-1|TRBD2|TRBV27
TGTGCCAGCAGTTTAAGACTAGCGGGAGGTCACGATGAGCAGTTCTTC
CASSLRLAGGHDEQFF
>few|TRBJ2-1|.|TRBV7-2
TGTGCCAGCAGCTTAGGCGGAGTTGGCAATGAGCAGTTCTTC
CASSLGGVGNEQFF
>.|TRBJ2-7|.|TRBV19
TGTGCCAGTAGTAGGACTGGAGGCTACGAGCAGTACTTC
CASSRTGGYEQYF
>.|TRBJ2-7|TRBD1|TRBV5-1
TGCGCCAGCAGCTTGGACCCGGGACAGGGGAAAGAGCAGTACTTC
CASSLDPGQGKEQYF
>.|TRBJ2-7|TRBD2|TRBV13
TGTGCCAGCAGCTTAGGAACTAGCGGGGGAACCTACGAGCAGTACTTC
CASSLGTSGGTYEQYF
>.|TRBJ2-7|TRBD1|TRBV7-9
TGTGCCAGCAGATCAGGACAGGGAAGCTCCTACGAGCAGTACTTC
CASRSGQGSSYEQYF
>.|TRBJ1-1|.|TRBV16
TGTGCCAGCAGCCAAGAGCGGGGGTGGGGTGAAGCTTTCTTT
CASSQERGWGEAFF